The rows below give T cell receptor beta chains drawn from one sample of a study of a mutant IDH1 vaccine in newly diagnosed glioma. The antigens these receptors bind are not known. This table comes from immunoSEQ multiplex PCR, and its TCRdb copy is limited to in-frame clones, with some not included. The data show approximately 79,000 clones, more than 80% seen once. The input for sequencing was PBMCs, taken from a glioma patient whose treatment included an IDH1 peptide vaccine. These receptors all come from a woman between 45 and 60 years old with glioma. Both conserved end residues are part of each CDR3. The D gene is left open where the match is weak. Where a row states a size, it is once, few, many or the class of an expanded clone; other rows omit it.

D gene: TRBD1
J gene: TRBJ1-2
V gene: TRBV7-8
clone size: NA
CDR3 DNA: TGTGCCAGCAGCTTATCGGGACAGGGAAACGGCTACACCTTC
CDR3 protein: CASSLSGQGNGYTF

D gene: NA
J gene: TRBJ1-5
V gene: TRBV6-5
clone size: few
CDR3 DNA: TGTGCCAGCAGTTACGACGTGCGTCAGCCCCAGCATTTT
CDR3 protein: CASSYDVRQPQHF

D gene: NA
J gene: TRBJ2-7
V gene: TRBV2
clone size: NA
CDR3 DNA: TGTGCCAGCAGTGCCTGGGTGACCGGCGGGGACGAGCAGTACTTC
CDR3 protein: CASSAWVTGGDEQYF

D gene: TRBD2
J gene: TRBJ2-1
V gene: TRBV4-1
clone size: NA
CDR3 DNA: TGCGCCAGCAGCCAGGGTCCTAGCGGGTCCGTGGAGCAGTTCTTC
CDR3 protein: CASSQGPSGSVEQFF

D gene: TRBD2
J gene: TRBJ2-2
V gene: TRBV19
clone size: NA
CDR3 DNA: TGTGCCTCCAGCCGGGAGGGGAACACCGGGGAGCTGTTTTTT
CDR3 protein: CASSREGNTGELFF

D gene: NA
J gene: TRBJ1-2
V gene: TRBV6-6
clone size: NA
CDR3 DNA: TGTGCCAGCAGTACCCGGGGGACCTTTAACTATGGCTACACCTTC
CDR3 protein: CASSTRGTFNYGYTF

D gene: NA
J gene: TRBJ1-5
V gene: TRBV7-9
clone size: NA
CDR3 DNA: TGTGCCAGCAGCCCCTCCGCCGGGGGAAATCAGCCCCAGCATTTT
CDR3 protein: CASSPSAGGNQPQHF

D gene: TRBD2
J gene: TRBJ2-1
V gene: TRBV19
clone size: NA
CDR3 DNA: TGTGCCAGTAGTGGGACTAGCGGGAGGTCCTCCTACAATGAGCAGTTCTTC
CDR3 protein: CASSGTSGRSSYNEQFF

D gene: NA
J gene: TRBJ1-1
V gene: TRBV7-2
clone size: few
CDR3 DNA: TGTGCCAGCAGCCAAGTGACAGGGAACACTGAAGCTTTCTTT
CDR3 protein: CASSQVTGNTEAFF

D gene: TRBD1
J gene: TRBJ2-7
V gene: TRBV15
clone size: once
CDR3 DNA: TGTGCCACCAGCAGAGAAGGGGCGACAGGGGGCTACGAGCAGTACTTC
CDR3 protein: CATSREGATGGYEQYF

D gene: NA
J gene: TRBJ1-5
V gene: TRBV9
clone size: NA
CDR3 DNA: TGTGCCAGCAGCGTACCCGGGTGTTCGGTATACGGTATCGGTCAGCCCCAGCATTTT
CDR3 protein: CASSVPGCSVYGIGQPQHF

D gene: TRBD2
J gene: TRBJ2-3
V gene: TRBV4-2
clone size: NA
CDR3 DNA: TGTGCCAGCAGCCAAGCCCCTAGCGGCCCCACAGATACGCAGTATTTT
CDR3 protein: CASSQAPSGPTDTQYF

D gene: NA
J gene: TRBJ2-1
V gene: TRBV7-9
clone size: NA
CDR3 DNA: TGTGCCAGCAGCCCGAGACGGTCGAGCTCCTACAATGAGCAGTTCTTC
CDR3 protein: CASSPRRSSSYNEQFF

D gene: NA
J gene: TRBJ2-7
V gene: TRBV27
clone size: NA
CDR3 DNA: TGTGCCAGCAGTTTAAGGGACACTTCCTACGAGCAGTACTTC
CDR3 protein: CASSLRDTSYEQYF